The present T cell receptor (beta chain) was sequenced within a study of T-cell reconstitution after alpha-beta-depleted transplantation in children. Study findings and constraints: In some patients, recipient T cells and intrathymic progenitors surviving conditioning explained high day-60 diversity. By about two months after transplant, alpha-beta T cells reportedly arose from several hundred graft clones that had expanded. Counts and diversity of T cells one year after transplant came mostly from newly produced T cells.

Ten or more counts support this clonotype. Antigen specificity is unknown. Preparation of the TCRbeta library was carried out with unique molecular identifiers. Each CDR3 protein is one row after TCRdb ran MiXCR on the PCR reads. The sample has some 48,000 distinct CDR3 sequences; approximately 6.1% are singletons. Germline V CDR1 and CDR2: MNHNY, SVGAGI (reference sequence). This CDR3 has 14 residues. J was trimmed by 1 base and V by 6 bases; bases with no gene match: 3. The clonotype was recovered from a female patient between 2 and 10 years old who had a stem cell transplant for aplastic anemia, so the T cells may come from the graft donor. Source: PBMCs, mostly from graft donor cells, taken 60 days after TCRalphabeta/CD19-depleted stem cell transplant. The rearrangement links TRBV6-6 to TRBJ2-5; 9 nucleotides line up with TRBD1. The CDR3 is CASRQGALQETQYF. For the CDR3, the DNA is TGTGCCAGCAGACAGGGGGCCCTCCAAGAGACCCAGTACTTC.